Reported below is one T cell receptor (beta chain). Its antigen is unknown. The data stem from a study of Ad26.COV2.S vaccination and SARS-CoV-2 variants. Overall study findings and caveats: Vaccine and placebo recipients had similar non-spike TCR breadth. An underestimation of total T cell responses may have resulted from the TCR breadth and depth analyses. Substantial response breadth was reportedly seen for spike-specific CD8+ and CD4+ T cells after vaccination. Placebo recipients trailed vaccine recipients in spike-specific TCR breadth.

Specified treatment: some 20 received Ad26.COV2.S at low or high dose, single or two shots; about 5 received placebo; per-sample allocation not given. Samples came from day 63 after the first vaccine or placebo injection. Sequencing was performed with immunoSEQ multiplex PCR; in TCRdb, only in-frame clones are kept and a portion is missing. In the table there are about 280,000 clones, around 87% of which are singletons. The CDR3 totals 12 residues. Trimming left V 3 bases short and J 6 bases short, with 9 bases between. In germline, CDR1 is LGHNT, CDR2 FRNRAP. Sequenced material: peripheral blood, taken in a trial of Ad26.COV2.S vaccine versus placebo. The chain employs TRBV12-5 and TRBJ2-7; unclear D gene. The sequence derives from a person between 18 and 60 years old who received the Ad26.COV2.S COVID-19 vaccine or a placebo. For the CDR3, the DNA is TGTGCTAGTGGTTTTGGTTATGGCGAGCAGTACTTC. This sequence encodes CASGFGYGEQYF.